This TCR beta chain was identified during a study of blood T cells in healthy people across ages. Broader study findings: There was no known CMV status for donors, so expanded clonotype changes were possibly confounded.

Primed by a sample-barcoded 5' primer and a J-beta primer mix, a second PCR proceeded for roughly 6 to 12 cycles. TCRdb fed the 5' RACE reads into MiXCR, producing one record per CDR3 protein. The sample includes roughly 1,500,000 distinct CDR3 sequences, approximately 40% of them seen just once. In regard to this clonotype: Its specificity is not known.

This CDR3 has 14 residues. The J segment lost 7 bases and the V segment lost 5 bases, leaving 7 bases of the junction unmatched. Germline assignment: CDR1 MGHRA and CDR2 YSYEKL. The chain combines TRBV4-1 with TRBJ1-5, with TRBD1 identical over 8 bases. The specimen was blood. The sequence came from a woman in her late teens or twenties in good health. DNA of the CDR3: TGCGCCAGCAGCACCCAGGGACAGGACCAGCCCCAGCATTTT. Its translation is CASSTQGQDQPQHF.